One and the same sample provided the 28 T cell receptor beta chains below, sequenced in a study of regulatory T cells in long-lasting Graves disease. In building TCR beta libraries, iRepertoire HTBI primers were used together with Arm-PCR of CDR3 regions. TCRdb analysed the multiplex PCR reads with MiXCR anew, one entry per CDR3 protein. The sample records some 350,000 distinct CDR3 sequences, 15% to 20% being singletons. The time point here: newly diagnosed GD, antithyroid drugs for less than 3 months. There was RNA extracted from PBMCs, and the TCR library was made from it. These data also featured in a second study, about T cells in Graves' hyperthyroidism and ophthalmopathy.

The input for sequencing was peripheral blood mononuclear cells (PBMCs), taken at new diagnosis, from a patient treated with antithyroid drugs. These receptors all come from a woman aged 18 to 35 with Graves disease.

This clonotype was seen at least ten times. The V and J genes are TRBV5-5 and TRBJ2-5, with 10 positions matching TRBD1. Looked up from germline, CDR1 is SGHKS and CDR2 is YYEKEE (reference sequence). The CDR3 extends over 20 amino acids. J was trimmed by 3 bases and V by 5 bases; bases with no gene match: 22. CDR3 sequence (DNA): TGTGCCAGCAGATCCTACCAGGGACAGGGGAAGGACGGGCTCGAAGAGACCCAGTACTTC. Translated: CASRSYQGQGKDGLEETQYF. The whole variable domain, remainder taken from reference TRBV5-5 and TRBJ2-5, is DAGVTQSPTHLIKTRGQQVTLRCSPISGHKSVSWYQQVLGQGPQFIFQYYEKEERGRGNFPDRFSARQFPNYSSELNVNALLLGDSALYLCASRSYQGQGKDGLEETQYFGPGTRLLVL.

The table lists this clonotype with many counts. The chain links TRBV24-1 to TRBJ2-5; D is uncertain. Trimming took 2 bases from V and 4 from J, leaving 10 bases between them. There are 14 residues in the CDR3. The germline CDR1 and CDR2 sequences are KGHDR and SFDVKD. CDR3 protein: CATSDSGSGETQYF. The CDR3 DNA sequence: TGTGCCACCAGTGATTCAGGTTCGGGAGAGACCCAGTACTTC.

The chain has TRBV19 and TRBJ1-2, with TRBD1 matching 7 bases. With V trimmed by 4 bases and J by 1 base, 12 bases remained unmatched. Germline V gene sequence: CDR1 LNHDA, CDR2 SQIVND (reference sequence). The CDR3 extends over 17 amino acids. The CDR3 nucleotides read TGTGCCAGTAGTACCGGACAGGCACGTAGCCTTAACTATGGCTACACCTTC. Translating gives CASSTGQARSLNYGYTF.

This clonotype came up many times. The CDR3 nucleotides are TGTGCCAGCAAGGCGTCGGGAGGAACTAGCACAGATACGCAGTATTTT. This gives the protein CASKASGGTSTDTQYF. This chain joins TRBV6-1 and TRBJ2-3; 7 bases agree with TRBD2. Germline-derived CDR1 and CDR2 are MNHNS and SASEGT. The CDR3 consists of 16 residues. The ends lost 7 bases at V and 0 bases at J; junction bases unmatched: 10.

This clonotype was found many times. The CDR3 reads CASSQVGNEQFF. The DNA for the CDR3 is TGTGCCAGCAGCCAAGTAGGAAATGAGCAGTTCTTC. The chain links TRBV3-1 to TRBJ2-1, with unresolved D. The germline V gene encodes CDR1 LGHDT and CDR2 YNNKEL (reference sequence). The CDR3 contains 12 residues. V lost 1 base and J 7 bases, leaving 5 bases between the germline ends.

The CDR3, as DNA: TGTGCCAGCGGAAGACACACCATATATTTT. This encodes CASGRHTIYF. The rearrangement links TRBV5-6 to TRBJ1-3; unclear D gene. The germline V gene encodes CDR1 SGHDT and CDR2 YYEEEE. The CDR3 covers 10 residues. Deletions cut 7 bases from V and 8 bases from J, with 7 bases between.

This clonotype was recorded many times. The rearrangement links TRBV28 to TRBJ2-7, with 7 bases that match TRBD1. Germline V gene lookup returns CDR1 MDHEN and CDR2 SYDVKM. V lost 0 bases and J lost 5; bases outside the gene matches: 4. There are 14 residues in the CDR3. As DNA, the CDR3 is TGTGCCAGCAGTTTATGGACAGGGATCCACGAGCAGTACTTC. The encoded protein is CASSLWTGIHEQYF.

The V gene is TRBV6-1, the J gene TRBJ2-2, with 9 bases aligning to TRBD2. The germline CDR1 and CDR2 sequences are MNHNS and SASEGT. This CDR3 is 15 amino acids long. V was pared by 5 bases and J by 7 bases, with 8 bases of the junction left unmatched. The DNA of the CDR3 is TGTGCCAGCAGTACCTTAGCGGGAGACCTCGGGGAGCTGTTTTTT. As protein: CASSTLAGDLGELFF.

This clonotype was seen at least ten times. The rearrangement links TRBV12-3 or TRBV12-4 to TRBJ1-2; D unresolved. CDR3 length: 11 residues. V was cut by 2 bases and J by 4 bases, with 2 bases left in between. DNA of the CDR3: TGTGCCAGCAGTTTAAGCTATGGCTACACCTTC. The encoded protein is CASSLSYGYTF.

The table lists this clonotype with many counts. This rearrangement joins TRBV5-6 to TRBJ1-6; no firm D call. Germline-derived CDR1 and CDR2 are SGHDT and YYEEEE. The V and J ends lost 3 bases and 7 bases respectively, with 11 bases between them. The CDR3 is made up of 14 amino acids. The chain's CDR3 is CASSSARRNSPLHF. CDR3 DNA sequence: TGTGCCAGCAGCTCCGCCCGTAGGAATTCACCCCTCCACTTT.

This clonotype was seen at least ten times. The J gene is TRBJ1-2, the V gene TRBV5-4; 9 bases map to TRBD1. This CDR3 has 15 residues. The junction had 4 bases not matched to a gene; V was cut back by 0 bases and J by 4 bases. Germline V gives CDR1 SGHNT, CDR2 YYREEE (reference sequence). CDR3 loop: CASSLGQGDTYGYTF. CDR3 nucleotides: TGTGCCAGCAGCTTGGGACAGGGGGACACCTATGGCTACACCTTC.

V is TRBV5-6 and J is TRBJ2-1; 7 bases map to TRBD2. V gave up 3 bases and J gave up 0 bases; unmatched junction bases: 3. CDR1 is SGHDT and CDR2 is YYEEEE in the germline V gene. This CDR3 region has 15 residues. The CDR3 loop reads CASSYLADSYNEQFF. The CDR3 DNA reads TGTGCCAGCAGCTACCTAGCGGACTCCTACAATGAGCAGTTCTTC.

The rearrangement joins TRBV20-1 to TRBJ2-4, with 9 bases matching TRBD1. Germline loops: CDR1 DFQATT, CDR2 SNEGSKA (reference sequence). The CDR3 loop spans 13 amino acids. With V trimmed by 1 base and J by 12 bases, 7 bases remained unmatched. The CDR3 region is CSARVGQGLGQYF. CDR3 nucleotide sequence: TGCAGTGCTAGAGTCGGACAGGGGTTGGGTCAGTACTTC.

The chain employs TRBV19 and TRBJ1-1; no clear D. CDR1 is LNHDA and CDR2 is SQIVND in the germline V gene (reference sequence). This CDR3 comprises 13 residues. V was clipped by 10 bases and J by 1 base, with 13 bases between them. The CDR3 is CATAWRGNTEAFF. CDR3 bases: TGTGCCACCGCCTGGCGCGGGAACACTGAAGCTTTCTTT.

This clonotype was seen once. The CDR3 bases are TGTGCCAGTACCCCAGGGAACACCGGGGAGCTGTTTTTT. Its translation is CASTPGNTGELFF. The V gene is TRBV19, the J gene TRBJ2-2; D gene unclear. V shed 7 bases and J shed 1 base, with 7 bases lying between them. There are 13 residues in the CDR3. From germline, CDR1 is LNHDA and CDR2 SQIVND (reference sequence).

At least ten counts were recorded for this clonotype. This sequence joins TRBV20-1 and TRBJ2-7, with D hard to call. Germline V gene data show CDR1 as DFQATT and CDR2 as SNEGSKA (reference sequence). This CDR3 comprises 11 residues. V was trimmed by 5 bases and J by 0 bases, leaving 5 bases between them. The CDR3 sequence is CSAQSSYEQYF. The CDR3 region has the DNA TGCAGTGCTCAATCCTCCTACGAGCAGTACTTC.

The chain uses TRBV7-2 and TRBJ1-5; TRBD1 aligns across 11 bases. J gave up 7 bases and V 4 bases, and 3 bases lay outside the gene matches. This CDR3 has 14 residues. From germline, CDR1 is SGHTA and CDR2 FQGNSA. CDR3 bases: TGTGCCAGCAGCTCTCGGACAGGGGGCCAGCCCCAGCATTTT. Its translation is CASSSRTGGQPQHF.

Concerning this clonotype: A read error is possible here, since a much larger clone lies one base away. The chain combines TRBV20-1 with TRBJ2-7; D not certain. The V end was cut by 3 bases, the J end by 0 bases, with 15 bases between. CDR3 size: 15 residues. The germline V gene has CDR1 DFQATT and CDR2 SNEGSKA (reference sequence). Here the CDR3 DNA reads TGCAGTGCTAGGCCCTTGAGGTCTAACTCCTACGAGCAGTACTTC. Its translation: CSARPLRSNSYEQYF.

This clonotype has at least ten counts. The chain links TRBV6-1 to TRBJ1-2; no clear D. The CDR3 has 14 residues. Germline CDR1 MNHNS, CDR2 SASEGT. V lost 2 bases and J 0 bases, leaving 7 bases between the germline ends. For the CDR3, the DNA is TGTGCCAGCAGTGAATCGGTTCCTAACTATGGCTACACCTTC. It yields the protein CASSESVPNYGYTF.

This clonotype was seen many times. The rearrangement uses TRBV6-2 or TRBV6-3 and TRBJ1-4; a possible D gene is TRBD1 (6 bases). This CDR3 has 14 residues. The germline gives CDR1 MNHEY, CDR2 SVGEGT. V was pared by 2 bases and J by 7 bases, with 11 bases between. The CDR3 protein is CASSYQGQSEKLFF. The CDR3 nucleotides read TGTGCCAGCAGTTACCAGGGGCAGAGTGAAAAACTGTTTTTT.

Ten or more counts support this clonotype. CDR3 protein: CASSPQGYTGELFF. The DNA for the CDR3 is TGTGCCAGCAGTCCACAGGGCTACACCGGGGAGCTGTTTTTT. The V call is TRBV6-2 or TRBV6-3, the J call TRBJ2-2; D possibly corresponds to TRBD1 (6 bases). V lost 5 bases, J lost 3 bases, and 10 bases lay in between. Germline V gene sequence: CDR1 MNHEY, CDR2 SVGEGT. This CDR3 region has 14 residues.

The sample holds a few counts of this clonotype. The genes are TRBV2 and TRBJ1-5; no definite D call. Trimming stripped 7 bases from V and 0 bases from J, with 13 bases between. The germline V gene encodes CDR1 SNHLY and CDR2 FYNNEI. This CDR3 has 15 amino acids. Here the CDR3 DNA reads TGTGCCAGCAACCGGGCGGAATATAGCAATCAGCCCCAGCATTTT. It translates to CASNRAEYSNQPQHF.

This clonotype was picked up many times. This chain links TRBV5-1 with TRBJ2-2; D is undetermined. V lost 0 bases to trimming and J lost 3 bases, with 9 bases between them. This CDR3 has 15 residues. Germline V gene data show CDR1 as SGHRS and CDR2 as YFSETQ. CDR3: CASSLAPGYTGELFF. The CDR3 nucleotides read TGCGCCAGCAGCTTGGCTCCGGGTTACACCGGGGAGCTGTTTTTT.

The table lists this clonotype with many counts. The chain links TRBV10-3 to TRBJ2-2, with D hard to call. Per the germline V gene, CDR1 is ENHRY and CDR2 is SYGVKD. The CDR3 is made up of 15 amino acids. Trimming stripped 10 bases from V and 0 bases from J, with 15 bases between. The chain's CDR3 is CATTAGSTNTGELFF. CDR3 nucleotide sequence: TGTGCCACAACGGCAGGCTCGACGAACACCGGGGAGCTGTTTTTT.

This rearrangement joins TRBV28 to TRBJ2-5, with 9 bases fitting TRBD1. The CDR3 consists of 15 residues. After removal of 5 bases from V and 5 bases from J, the junction contained 9 bases not matched to a gene. The germline gives CDR1 MDHEN, CDR2 SYDVKM. The CDR3 reads CASSKLGQGEETQYF. DNA of the CDR3: TGTGCCAGCAGTAAACTGGGACAGGGTGAGGAGACCCAGTACTTC.

This clonotype was counted at least ten times. The chain recombines TRBV20-1 with TRBJ2-5, with D tentatively TRBD1 (5 bases). Trimming shortened V by 3 bases and J by 2 bases, and 13 bases separated the two germline ends. Germline loops: CDR1 DFQATT, CDR2 SNEGSKA (reference sequence). There are 14 residues in the CDR3. CDR3 DNA: TGCAGTGCTAGCCGAACCAGGGTACAAGAGACCCAGTACTTC. Translated: CSASRTRVQETQYF.

The chain couples TRBV2 to TRBJ1-6; D remains ambiguous. Germline CDR1 SNHLY, CDR2 FYNNEI. The CDR3 totals 15 residues. V lost 6 bases and J lost 10, with 19 bases in between. The CDR3 DNA reads as TGTGCCAGCAGGGTATACACGGTCACCGCGTCACCCCTCCACTTT. This codes for CASRVYTVTASPLHF. Variable domain in full (rest from reference TRBV2 and TRBJ1-6): EPEVTQTPSHQVTQMGQEVILRCVPISNHLYFYWYRQILGQKVEFLVSFYNNEISEKSEIFDDQFSVERPDGSNFTLKIRSTKLEDSAMYFCASRVYTVTASPLHFGNGTRLTVT.

This clonotype was seen many times. The genes are TRBV28 and TRBJ2-2; the D gene is possibly TRBD2 (5 bases). The CDR3 consists of 12 residues. V dropped 6 bases and J dropped 5 bases, with 7 bases sitting between them. CDR1 and CDR2 from the germline V gene are MDHEN and SYDVKM. The CDR3 sequence: CASREGTGELFF. The DNA for the CDR3 is TGTGCCAGCAGAGAGGGAACCGGGGAGCTGTTTTTT.